The 18 T cell receptor beta chains below come from one sample, sequenced in a study of cytomegalovirus exposure and HLA in healthy donors. PCR primers comprised 60 Vbeta and 13 Jbeta primers. Sequenced by immunoSEQ multiplex PCR; TCRdb stores in-frame clones only, minus some. The table shows some 96,000 clones, with 60% to 80% occurring only once. The sequencing sample was made of PBMCs. These TCRs come from a woman in her sixties or seventies in good health and CMV-seropositive.

The chain couples TRBV7-3 to TRBJ1-1; 7 bases agree with TRBD1. Germline CDR1 SGHTA, CDR2 FQGTGA. This CDR3 comprises 16 residues. The ends lost 1 base at V and 5 bases at J; junction bases unmatched: 10. The CDR3: CASSLRGGQAGTEAFF. CDR3 bases: TGTGCCAGCAGCTTAAGAGGCGGACAGGCGGGTACTGAAGCTTTCTTT.

The chain couples TRBV28 to TRBJ1-1; D is uncertain. The germline V gene encodes CDR1 MDHEN and CDR2 SYDVKM. Trimming pared 6 bases from V and 3 bases from J, leaving 11 bases between. The CDR3 consists of 13 residues. CDR3 in DNA: TGTGCCAGCAGCCCAGTCCGGGACACTGAAGCTTTCTTT. Amino acids: CASSPVRDTEAFF.

In this sample, this clone turned up a few times. This chain uses TRBV19 with TRBJ2-2, with TRBD1 matching over 9 bases. Germline lookup yields CDR1 LNHDA and CDR2 SQIVND (reference sequence). This CDR3 has 15 residues. V gave up 7 bases and J gave up 5 bases; unmatched junction bases: 8. The CDR3 sequence is CASNAGTGLTGELFF. The CDR3 coding sequence is TGTGCCAGTAACGCCGGGACAGGGCTGACCGGGGAGCTGTTTTTT.

V gene TRBV9 combines with J gene TRBJ1-2; possible D gene TRBD1, 6 bases. The ends were cut back, 1 base at V and 2 bases at J, with 12 bases in the middle. The CDR3 is 15 residues long. CDR1 is SGDLS and CDR2 is YYNGEE in the germline V gene. CDR3: CASSVRTEANYGYTF. CDR3 nucleotide sequence: TGTGCCAGCAGCGTAAGGACAGAGGCCAACTATGGCTACACCTTC.

This chain connects TRBV23-1 to TRBJ2-5; TRBD1 agrees at 7 bases. The closer fit of TRBJ2-7 to the DNA end suggests the J call may be wrong. TRBV23-1 carries the ORF label, with uncertain function. The CDR3 contains 16 residues. CDR3 sequence (DNA): TGCGCCAGCAGTCAAGGACGCCATGACAGGGCGTACGAGCAGTACTTC. It specifies CASSQGRHDRAYEQYF.

This clone occurred a few times. This chain connects TRBV5-1 to TRBJ1-1; D is undetermined. The CDR3 runs to 13 residues. CDR1 SGHRS and CDR2 YFSETQ come from the germline V gene. V was shortened by 4 bases and J by 0 bases, with 7 bases between the two germline ends. The CDR3 spells CASSPPMNTEAFF. The CDR3 nucleotides are TGCGCCAGCAGCCCCCCTATGAACACTGAAGCTTTCTTT.

The V and J genes are TRBV29-1 and TRBJ2-7; 9 bases map to TRBD1. Germline loops: CDR1 SQVTM, CDR2 ANQGSEA. The ends lost 4 bases at V and 7 bases at J; junction bases unmatched: 14. This CDR3 has 15 amino acids. The CDR3 loop reads CSVGGTGQGPPEQYF. CDR3 bases: TGCAGCGTTGGGGGAACGGGACAGGGCCCCCCTGAGCAGTACTTC.

This clone was counted a single time. The junction shows a germline mismatch at one end, possibly a read error. The chain combines TRBV7-7 with TRBJ1-1; D is perhaps TRBD1 (5 bases). This CDR3 contains 13 residues. Germline CDR1 is SSHAT and CDR2 is FNYEAQ (reference sequence). CDR3 sequence (DNA): TGTGCTAGCACCCAAAGGGGGAACACTGAAGCTTTCTTT. Amino acids: CASTQRGNTEAFF.

The rearrangement uses TRBV5-4 and TRBJ2-2; 7 positions agree with TRBD1. The V gene end was trimmed by 0 bases and the J gene end by 4 bases; junction bases not matched to a gene: 3. The CDR3 length is 15 residues. Germline values: CDR1 SGHNT, CDR2 YYREEE (reference sequence). CDR3 coding DNA: TGTGCCAGCAGCTTGGACAGGGGTGCCACCGGGGAGCTGTTTTTT. Amino acid sequence: CASSLDRGATGELFF.

This clone was recorded once. CDR3 sequence: CASRGFTDTQYF. CDR3 coding DNA: TGTGCCAGCAGGGGCTTCACAGATACGCAGTATTTT. This chain joins TRBV6-1 and TRBJ2-3; D gene unclear. The CDR3 runs 12 residues. Trimming removed 6 bases from V and 2 bases from J, with 6 bases in between. Germline CDR1 reads MNHNS; CDR2 reads SASEGT.

This clone appeared once. This chain uses TRBV5-6 with TRBJ2-1, with 10 bases that match TRBD1. Germline CDR1 reads SGHDT; CDR2 reads YYEEEE. The CDR3 extends over 14 amino acids. Germline trimming cut 3 bases from V and 9 bases from J; bases unmatched to any gene: 6. This CDR3 is CASSSGTGDGEQFF. CDR3 sequence (DNA): TGTGCCAGCAGCTCCGGGACAGGGGATGGTGAGCAGTTCTTC. The variable domain in full, with the rest retrieved from reference TRBV5-6 and TRBJ2-1, is DAGVTQSPTHLIKTRGQQVTLRCSPKSGHDTVSWYQQALGQGPQFIFQYYEEEERQRGNFPDRFSGHQFPNYSSELNVNALLLGDSALYLCASSSGTGDGEQFFGPGTRLTVL.

This rearrangement joins TRBV7-6 to TRBJ2-7; TRBD1 matches 7 bases. V was pared by 5 bases and J by 0 bases, with 1 base of the junction left unmatched. This CDR3 is 13 amino acids long. Germline CDR1 and CDR2: SGHVS and FNYEAQ. The DNA of the CDR3 is TGTGCCAGCAGCGACAGGGACTCCTACGAGCAGTACTTC. Translation gives CASSDRDSYEQYF. The full variable domain, completed using reference TRBV7-6 and TRBJ2-7, is GAGVSQSPRYKVTKRGQDVALRCDPISGHVSLYWYRQALGQGPEFLTYFNYEAQQDKSGLPNDRFSAERPEGSISTLTIQRTEQRDSAMYRCASSDRDSYEQYFGPGTRLTVT.

The V and J genes are TRBV10-3 and TRBJ2-3, with 7 bases matching TRBD2. V lost 11 bases, J lost 5 bases, and 7 bases stayed unmatched. This CDR3 spans 12 amino acids. From germline, CDR1 is ENHRY and CDR2 SYGVKD. The CDR3 is CAHGLVGDTQYF. CDR3 in DNA: TGTGCCCACGGACTAGTAGGAGATACGCAGTATTTT.

This clone occurred once. The rearrangement uses TRBV14 and TRBJ1-1, with 7 bases identical to TRBD1. This CDR3 contains 16 residues. The germline CDR1 and CDR2 sequences are SGHDN and FVKESK. V shed 4 bases and J 1 base; nucleotides not matched to a gene: 9. CDR3 loop: CASSRMTGWENTEAFF. DNA for the CDR3: TGTGCCAGCAGCCGGATGACAGGGTGGGAGAACACTGAAGCTTTCTTT.

The chain joins TRBV7-2 to TRBJ2-1; 12 nucleotides align to TRBD1. The CDR3 totals 15 residues. Germline loops: CDR1 SGHTA, CDR2 FQGNSA. J was trimmed by 12 bases and V by 8 bases; bases with no gene match: 14. The CDR3 is CASAWDRGRHFRQFF. CDR3 coding DNA: TGTGCCAGCGCATGGGACAGGGGGCGCCATTTTAGGCAGTTCTTC.

The chain joins TRBV2 to TRBJ2-3; TRBD2 agrees at 8 bases. With V trimmed by 2 bases and J by 6 bases, 10 bases remained unmatched. The germline CDR1 and CDR2 sequences are SNHLY and FYNNEI. This CDR3 contains 16 residues. The CDR3 nucleotides are TGTGCCAGCAGTGAAACTGGGGGACTAGTGATGGATACGCAGTATTTT. Protein: CASSETGGLVMDTQYF.

The V gene is TRBV5-4, the J gene TRBJ1-2; weak D call: TRBD1 (5 bases). In germline, CDR1 is SGHNT, CDR2 YYREEE (reference sequence). The CDR3 consists of 15 residues. Trimming cost V 1 base and J 4 bases, with 14 bases left between them. The CDR3 is CASSLQQVPSYGYTF. In DNA form, the CDR3 reads TGTGCCAGCAGCTTGCAACAGGTTCCCAGCTATGGCTACACCTTC.

This clone has only a few counts. The chain has TRBV10-3 and TRBJ2-1, with D tentatively TRBD1 (5 bases). Germline-derived CDR1 and CDR2 are ENHRY and SYGVKD. CDR3 length: 13 residues. V lost 9 bases, J lost 8 bases, and 17 bases lay in between. The CDR3 reads CAMTTDPRDEQFF. DNA of the CDR3: TGTGCCATGACGACAGACCCTCGGGATGAGCAGTTCTTC.